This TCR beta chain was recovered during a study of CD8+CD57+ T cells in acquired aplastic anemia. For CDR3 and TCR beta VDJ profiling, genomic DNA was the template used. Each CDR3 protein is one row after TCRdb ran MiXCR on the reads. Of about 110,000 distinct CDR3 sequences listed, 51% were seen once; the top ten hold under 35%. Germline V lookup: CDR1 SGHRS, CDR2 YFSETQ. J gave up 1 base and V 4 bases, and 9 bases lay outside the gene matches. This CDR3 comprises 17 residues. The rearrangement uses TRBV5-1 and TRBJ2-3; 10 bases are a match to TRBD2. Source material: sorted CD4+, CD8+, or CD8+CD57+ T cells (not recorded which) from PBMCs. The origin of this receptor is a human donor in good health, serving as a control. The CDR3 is CASSRAILAGGTDTQYF. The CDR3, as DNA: TGCGCCAGCAGCCGGGCAATCCTAGCGGGAGGCACAGATACGCAGTATTTT.